Listed below are T cell receptor beta chains from one sample, sequenced in a study of CD4 T cell repertoires in COVID-19. TCRdb keeps only in-frame clones here, not all; method: immunoSEQ multiplex PCR. This sample has some 80,000 clones, with about 83% found just once. The sample consisted of CD4+ T cells from peripheral blood, taken after recovery from COVID-19. All receptors derive from a human donor who had COVID-19. Both conserved end residues are part of each CDR3. Each record gives: D gene, J gene, CDR3 length, V gene, CDR3 protein. D genes are given only for firm matches.

D: -; J: TRBJ2-3; length: 12; V: TRBV10-3; CDR3: CAISDTTDTQYF
D: -; J: TRBJ1-5; length: 16; V: TRBV15; CDR3: CATSSQGGVNNQPQHF
D: TRBD1; J: TRBJ1-2; length: 13; V: TRBV5-1; CDR3: CASSRGQIYGYTF
D: -; J: TRBJ1-1; length: 16; V: TRBV7-9; CDR3: CASSESLQASNTEAFF
D: -; J: TRBJ2-7; length: 16; V: TRBV9; CDR3: CASSSRGGNQLAEQYF
D: TRBD2; J: TRBJ2-3; length: 14; V: TRBV6-5; CDR3: CASRRLAGGDTQYF
D: -; J: TRBJ1-2; length: 14; V: TRBV19; CDR3: CASSIRSFDGGYTF
D: TRBD2; J: TRBJ2-1; length: 15; V: TRBV5-1; CDR3: CASSPSGSPYNEQFF
D: -; J: TRBJ1-5; length: 14; V: TRBV19; CDR3: CASSIGTQNQPQHF
D: -; J: TRBJ2-7; length: 11; V: TRBV6-6; CDR3: CASSFTYEQYF
D: -; J: TRBJ1-2; length: 14; V: TRBV2; CDR3: CASRQLAVNYGYTF
D: -; J: TRBJ2-1; length: 13; V: TRBV2; CDR3: CASNREQRTEQFF
D: -; J: TRBJ1-1; length: 17; V: TRBV19; CDR3: CASSTRREGRRDLEAFF
D: TRBD2; J: TRBJ2-1; length: 14; V: TRBV2; CDR3: CASSKLAGGSKQFF
D: -; J: TRBJ2-3; length: 13; V: TRBV19; CDR3: CASSILDTDTQYF
D: TRBD1; J: TRBJ1-3; length: 19; V: TRBV7-2; CDR3: CASSWTGTGGQGSGNTIYF
D: -; J: TRBJ1-2; length: 11; V: TRBV30; CDR3: CACTGGPGYTF
D: -; J: TRBJ1-2; length: 13; V: TRBV5-6; CDR3: CASSQQGNYGYTF
D: -; J: TRBJ2-1; length: 15; V: TRBV6-6; CDR3: CASSYSTGTKNEQFF
D: TRBD2; J: TRBJ2-3; length: 15; V: TRBV7-2; CDR3: CASSLGGRDTDTQYF
D: TRBD2; J: TRBJ2-1; length: 15; V: TRBV5-1; CDR3: CASSLEAGAYNEQFF
D: TRBD2; J: TRBJ2-1; length: 15; V: TRBV30; CDR3: CAWSWTSGSYNEQFF
D: TRBD2; J: TRBJ2-7; length: 15; V: TRBV3-1/TRBV3-2; CDR3: CASSPGLAGDFEQYF
D: TRBD2; J: TRBJ2-5; length: 15; V: TRBV4-1; CDR3: CASSSEAGEQETQYF
D: -; J: TRBJ1-6; length: 14; V: TRBV7-2; CDR3: CASSLEGNNSPLHF
D: -; J: TRBJ2-5; length: 15; V: TRBV6-5; CDR3: CATKRQTSFQETQYF
D: TRBD1; J: TRBJ1-1; length: 14; V: TRBV4-1; CDR3: CASSQRDRATEAFF